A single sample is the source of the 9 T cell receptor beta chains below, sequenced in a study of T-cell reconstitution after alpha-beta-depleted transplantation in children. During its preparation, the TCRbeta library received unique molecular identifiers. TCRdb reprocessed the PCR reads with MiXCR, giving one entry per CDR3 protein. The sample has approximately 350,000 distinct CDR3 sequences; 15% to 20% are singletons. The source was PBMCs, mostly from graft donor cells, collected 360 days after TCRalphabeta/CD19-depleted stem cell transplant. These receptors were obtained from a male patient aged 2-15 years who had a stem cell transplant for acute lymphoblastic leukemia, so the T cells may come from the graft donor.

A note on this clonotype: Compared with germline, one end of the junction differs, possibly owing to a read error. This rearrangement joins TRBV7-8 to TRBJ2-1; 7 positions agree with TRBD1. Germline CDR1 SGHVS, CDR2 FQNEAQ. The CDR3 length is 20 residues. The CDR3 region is CASRLDRAHKRDSSYNEQFF. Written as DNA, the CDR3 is TGTGCCAGCAGATTAGACAGGGCCCATAAACGGGATAGCTCCTACAATGAGCAGTTCTTC.

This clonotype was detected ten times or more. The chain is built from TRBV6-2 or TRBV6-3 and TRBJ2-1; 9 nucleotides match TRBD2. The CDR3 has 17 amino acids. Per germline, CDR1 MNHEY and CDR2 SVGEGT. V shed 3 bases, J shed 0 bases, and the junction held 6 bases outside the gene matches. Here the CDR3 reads CASSYPRSGGSYNEQFF. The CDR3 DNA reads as TGTGCCAGCAGTTATCCCCGTAGCGGGGGCTCCTACAATGAGCAGTTCTTC.

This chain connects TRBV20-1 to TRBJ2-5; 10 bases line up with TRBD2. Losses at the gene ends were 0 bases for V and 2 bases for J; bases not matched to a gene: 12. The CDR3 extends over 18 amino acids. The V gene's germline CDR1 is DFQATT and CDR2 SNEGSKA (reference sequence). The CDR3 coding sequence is TGCAGTGCTAGAGACTGGCTAGCGGGAGTAGCTAGACAAGAGACCCAGTACTTC. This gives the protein CSARDWLAGVARQETQYF.

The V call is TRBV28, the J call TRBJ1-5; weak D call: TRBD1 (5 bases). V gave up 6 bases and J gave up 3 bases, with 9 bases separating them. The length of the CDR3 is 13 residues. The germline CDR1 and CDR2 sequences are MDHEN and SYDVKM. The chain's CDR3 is CASRSGINQPQHF. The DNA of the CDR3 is TGTGCCAGCAGATCAGGGATCAATCAGCCCCAGCATTTT.

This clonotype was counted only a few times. CDR3: CASSLGYTFNQPQHF. CDR3 bases: TGTGCCAGCAGTTTGGGTTACACCTTCAATCAGCCCCAGCATTTT. This sequence joins TRBV12-3 or TRBV12-4 and TRBJ1-5; D gene ambiguous. Between the trimmed V and J ends, which lost 3 bases and 3 bases, there was a span of 12 bases. This CDR3 comprises 15 residues.

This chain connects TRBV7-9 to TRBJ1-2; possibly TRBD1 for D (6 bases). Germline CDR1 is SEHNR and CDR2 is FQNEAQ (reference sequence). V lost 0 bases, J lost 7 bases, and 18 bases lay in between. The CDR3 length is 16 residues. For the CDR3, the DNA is TGTGCCAGCAGCTTAGCGCTTTTGTGGGGGGCGGTTGGCTACACCTTC. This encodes CASSLALLWGAVGYTF.

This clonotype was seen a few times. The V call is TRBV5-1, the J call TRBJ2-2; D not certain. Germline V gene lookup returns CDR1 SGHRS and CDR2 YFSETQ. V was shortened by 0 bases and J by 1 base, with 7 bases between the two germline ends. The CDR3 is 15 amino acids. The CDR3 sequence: CASSLVGLNTGELFF. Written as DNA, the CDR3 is TGCGCCAGCAGCTTGGTTGGTTTGAACACCGGGGAGCTGTTTTTT.

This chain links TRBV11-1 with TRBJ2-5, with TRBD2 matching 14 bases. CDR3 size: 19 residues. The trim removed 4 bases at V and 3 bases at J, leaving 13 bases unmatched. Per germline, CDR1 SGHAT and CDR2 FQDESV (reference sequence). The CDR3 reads CASSSRLAGGPGLKETQYF. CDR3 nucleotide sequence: TGTGCCAGCAGCTCCCGACTAGCGGGAGGGCCGGGACTTAAAGAGACCCAGTACTTC.

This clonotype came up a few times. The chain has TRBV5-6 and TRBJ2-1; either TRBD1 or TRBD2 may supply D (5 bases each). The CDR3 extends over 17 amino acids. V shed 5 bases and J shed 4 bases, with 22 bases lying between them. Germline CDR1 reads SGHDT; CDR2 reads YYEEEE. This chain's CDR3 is CASRPNGGLWGYNEQFF. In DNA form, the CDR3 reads TGTGCCAGCAGACCAAATGGTGGGCTATGGGGGTACAATGAGCAGTTCTTC.